This TCR beta chain was documented in a study of T cell repertoires in cytomegalovirus infection. Points from the study as a whole: Totalled public TCR beta family frequency picked out people who carried CMV plus the relevant HLA.

TCRdb used MiXCR to reprocess the reads, holding one entry per CDR3 protein. Of some 250,000 distinct CDR3 sequences in the sample, 9.1% are singletons; the top ten hold about 16%. This clonotype came up a few times. Antigen unknown. This CDR3 has 13 residues. CDR1 and CDR2 from the germline V gene are DFQATT and SNEGSKA (reference sequence). Trimming took 6 bases from V and 1 from J; bases not matched to a gene: 3. The sample comprised PBMCs. This TCR came from a human donor in good health (CMV status not recorded). Some clones in this sample may be carry-over from other donors' samples. V is TRBV20-1 and J is TRBJ1-1, with TRBD1 identical over 9 bases. The CDR3 bases are TGCAGTGCAGCGACAGGGGGGAACACTGAAGCTTTCTTT. Its translation is CSAATGGNTEAFF.